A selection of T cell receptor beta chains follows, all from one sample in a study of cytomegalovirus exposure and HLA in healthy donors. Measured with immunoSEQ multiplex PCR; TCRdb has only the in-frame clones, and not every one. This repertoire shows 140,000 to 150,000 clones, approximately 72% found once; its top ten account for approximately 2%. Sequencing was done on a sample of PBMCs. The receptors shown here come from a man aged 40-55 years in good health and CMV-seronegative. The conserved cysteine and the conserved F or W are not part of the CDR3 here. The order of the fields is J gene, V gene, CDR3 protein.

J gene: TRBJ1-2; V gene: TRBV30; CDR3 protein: AWSPDRVYYGYT
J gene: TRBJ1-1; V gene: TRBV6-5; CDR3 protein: ASSTTGLGGAF
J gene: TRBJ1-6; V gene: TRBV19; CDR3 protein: ASSIEGAYNSPLH
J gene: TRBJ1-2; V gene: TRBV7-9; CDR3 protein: ASSLAPIRKQGTIGGYT
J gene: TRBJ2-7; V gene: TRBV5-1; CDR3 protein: ASSLVAGVRAYEQY
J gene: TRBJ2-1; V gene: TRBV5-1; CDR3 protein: ASSQTGTGRSYEQF
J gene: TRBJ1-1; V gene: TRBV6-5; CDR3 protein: ASIMALGQPTEAF
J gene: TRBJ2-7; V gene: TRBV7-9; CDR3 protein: ASSLEGQGAYEQY
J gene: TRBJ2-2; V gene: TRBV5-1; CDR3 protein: ASSTRTSGTGELF
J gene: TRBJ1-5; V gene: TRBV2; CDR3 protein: ASSDRSSGLAQH
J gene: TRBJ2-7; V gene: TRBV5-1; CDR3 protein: ASSQQPGLAGIEQY
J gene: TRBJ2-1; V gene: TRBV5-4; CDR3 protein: ASSPGLAGTNEQF
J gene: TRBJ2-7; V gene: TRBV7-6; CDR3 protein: ASRQTSGLWAEQY